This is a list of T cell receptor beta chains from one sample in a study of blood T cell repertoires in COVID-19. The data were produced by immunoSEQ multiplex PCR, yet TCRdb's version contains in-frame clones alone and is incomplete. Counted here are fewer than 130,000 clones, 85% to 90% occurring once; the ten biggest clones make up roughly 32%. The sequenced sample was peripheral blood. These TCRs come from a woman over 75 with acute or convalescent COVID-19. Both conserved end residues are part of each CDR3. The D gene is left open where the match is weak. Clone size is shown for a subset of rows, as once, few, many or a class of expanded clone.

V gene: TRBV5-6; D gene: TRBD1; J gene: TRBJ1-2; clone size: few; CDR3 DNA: TGTGCCAGCAGCTTGGCCCCGACAGGGACCTATGGCTACACCTTC; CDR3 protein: CASSLAPTGTYGYTF
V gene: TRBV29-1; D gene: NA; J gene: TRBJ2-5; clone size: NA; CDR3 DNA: TGCAGCGTTGCGTACAAACAAGAGACCCAGTACTTC; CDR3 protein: CSVAYKQETQYF
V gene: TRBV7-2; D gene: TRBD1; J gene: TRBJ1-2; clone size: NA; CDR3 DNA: TGTGCCAGCAGCTCCTCAGGGGGTGTCTTCTATGGCTACACCTTC; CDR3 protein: CASSSSGGVFYGYTF
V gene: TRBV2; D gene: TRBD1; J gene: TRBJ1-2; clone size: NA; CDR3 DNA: TGTGCCAGCAGGGGGGACAGCTACTCCTATGGCTACACCTTC; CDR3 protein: CASRGDSYSYGYTF
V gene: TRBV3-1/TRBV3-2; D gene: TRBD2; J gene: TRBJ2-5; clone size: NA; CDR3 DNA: TGTGCCAGCAGCCACTACACTAGCGGGGGGGGACAAGAGACCCAGTACTTC; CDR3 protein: CASSHYTSGGGQETQYF
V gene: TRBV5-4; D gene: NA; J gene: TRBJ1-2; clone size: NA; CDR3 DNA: TGTGCCAGCAGCTCCTCCGCAGGGGGCTACACCTTC; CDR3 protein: CASSSSAGGYTF
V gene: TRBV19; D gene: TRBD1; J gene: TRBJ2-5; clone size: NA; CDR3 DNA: TGTGCCAGTAGTAACGACAGGGGGCTAGACCAAGAGACCCAGTACTTC; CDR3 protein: CASSNDRGLDQETQYF
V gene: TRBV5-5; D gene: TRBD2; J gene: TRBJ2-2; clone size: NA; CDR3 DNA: TGTGCCAGCAGCTTTACTAGCGGGGGGACGGGGGAGCTGTTTTTT; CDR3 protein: CASSFTSGGTGELFF
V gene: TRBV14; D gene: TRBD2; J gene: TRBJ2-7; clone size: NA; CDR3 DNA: TGTGCCAGCAGCCAAGATGTTGGACTAGCTTACGAGCAGTACTTC; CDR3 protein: CASSQDVGLAYEQYF
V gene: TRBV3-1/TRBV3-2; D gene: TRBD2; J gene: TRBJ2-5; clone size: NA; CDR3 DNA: TGTGCCAGCAGCCAAGACACTAGCGGGGGATGGGGGGAGACCCAGTACTTC; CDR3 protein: CASSQDTSGGWGETQYF
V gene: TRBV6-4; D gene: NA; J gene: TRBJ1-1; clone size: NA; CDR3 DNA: TGTGCCAGCAGTGAACAGAACACTGAAGCTTTCTTT; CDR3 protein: CASSEQNTEAFF
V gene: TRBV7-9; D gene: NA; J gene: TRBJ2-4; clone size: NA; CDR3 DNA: TGTGCCAGCAGCCCCTCTTGGAGGACGTTGAGCATTCAGTACTTC; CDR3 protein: CASSPSWRTLSIQYF
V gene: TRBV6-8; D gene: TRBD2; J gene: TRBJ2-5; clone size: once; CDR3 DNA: TGTGCCAGCAGTAATAGCGGGGGGGCCGAAGAGACCCAGTACTTC; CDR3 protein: CASSNSGGAEETQYF
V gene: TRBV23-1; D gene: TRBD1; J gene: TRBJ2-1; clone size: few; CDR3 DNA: TGCGCCAGCAGTCAAGGACAGGGCATTGAGCAGTTCTTC; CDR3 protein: CASSQGQGIEQFF
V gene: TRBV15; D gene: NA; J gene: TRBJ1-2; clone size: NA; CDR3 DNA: TGTGCCACCAGCAGAGTACAGGGCAACTATGGCTACACCTTC; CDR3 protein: CATSRVQGNYGYTF
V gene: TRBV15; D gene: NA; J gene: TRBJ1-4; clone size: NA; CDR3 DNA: TGTGCCACCAGCAGAGGCCCCGGGGGGGGCACTAATGAAAAACTGTTTTTT; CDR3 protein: CATSRGPGGGTNEKLFF
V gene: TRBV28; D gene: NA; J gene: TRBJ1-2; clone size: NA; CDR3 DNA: TGTGCCAGCAGTTTAGGAGGACAGAATTTCTATGGCTACACCTTC; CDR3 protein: CASSLGGQNFYGYTF
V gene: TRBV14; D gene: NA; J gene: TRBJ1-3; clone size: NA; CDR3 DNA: TGTGCCAGCAGCATAAGGGGACAAACCATATATTTT; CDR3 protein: CASSIRGQTIYF
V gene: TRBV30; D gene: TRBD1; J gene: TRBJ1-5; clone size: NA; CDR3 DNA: TGTGCCTGGAGCCGGACAGGGGGCTATCAGCCCCAGCATTTT; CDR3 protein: CAWSRTGGYQPQHF
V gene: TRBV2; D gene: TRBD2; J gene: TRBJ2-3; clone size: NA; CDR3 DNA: TGTGCCAGCAGGTGGGGTAGCGGGGGTACAGATACGCAGTATTTT; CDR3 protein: CASRWGSGGTDTQYF
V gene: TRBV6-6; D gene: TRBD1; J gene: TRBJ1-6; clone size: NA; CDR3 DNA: TGTGCCAGCAGTCCGCGACAGGGAGTAGCGTTGAGCTCCTATAATTCACCCCTCCACTTT; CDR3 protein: CASSPRQGVALSSYNSPLHF
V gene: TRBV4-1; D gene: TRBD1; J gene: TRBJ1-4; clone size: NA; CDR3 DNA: TGCGCCAGCAGCCAGGGACAGAATAATGAAAAACTGTTTTTT; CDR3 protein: CASSQGQNNEKLFF
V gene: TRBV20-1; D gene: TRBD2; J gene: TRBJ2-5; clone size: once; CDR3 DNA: TGCAGTGCTAGTCGGCTAGCGGGGGCGGGAGAGACCCAGTACTTC; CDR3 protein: CSASRLAGAGETQYF
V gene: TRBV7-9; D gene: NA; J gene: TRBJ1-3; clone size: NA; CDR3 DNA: TGTGCCAGCAGCTTATTATCCGTTGGAAACACCATATATTTT; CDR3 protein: CASSLLSVGNTIYF
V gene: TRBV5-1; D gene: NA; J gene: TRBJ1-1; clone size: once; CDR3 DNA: TGCGCCAGCAGCTTCAAGGGGCATGGCACTGAAGCTTTCTTT; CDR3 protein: CASSFKGHGTEAFF
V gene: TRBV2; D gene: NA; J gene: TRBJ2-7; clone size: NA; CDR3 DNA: TGTGCCAGCAGGGTAGGGGCCTACGAGCAGTACTTC; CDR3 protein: CASRVGAYEQYF
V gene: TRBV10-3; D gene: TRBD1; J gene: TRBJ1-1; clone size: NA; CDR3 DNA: TGTGCCATCAGACCCCAGGGGGACGGCACTGAAGCTTTCTTT; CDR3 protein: CAIRPQGDGTEAFF
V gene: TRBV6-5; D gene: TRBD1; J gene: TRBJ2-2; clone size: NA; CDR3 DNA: TGTGCCAGCAGTTACTCAGGGGGCGAAACCGGGGAGCTGTTTTTT; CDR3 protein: CASSYSGGETGELFF